The present T cell receptor beta chain was sequenced within a study of CD8+CD57+ T cells in acquired aplastic anemia. The overall study: DNA per sorted CD4+ or CD8+ sample ranged about 0.19 to 30 ug, averaging approximately 3.3 ug. Healthy donor CD4+ cell samples had a mean of roughly 9.9 million reads.

Overall study results and limits: Overlap between patients and controls comprised roughly 28 CD8+ CDR3 sequences. With respect to CD8+ Simpson's diversity, patients and controls did not differ significantly.

TCR beta VDJ and CDR3 profiles were obtained from a genomic DNA template. TCRdb re-derived calls from the reads in MiXCR, one entry per CDR3 protein. The data contain 35,000 to 45,000 distinct CDR3 sequences, 65% to 70% of them singletons. This clonotype was detected only once. What it binds is not known. CDR3 length: 14 amino acids. Germline V gene sequence: CDR1 ENHRY, CDR2 SYGVKD. Trimming cost V 6 bases and J 7 bases; bases outside gene matches: 6. The TCR originated in a human donor in good health, serving as a control. The rearrangement uses TRBV10-3 and TRBJ2-2; 9 positions agree with TRBD1. The sequencing sample was made of sorted CD4+, CD8+, or CD8+CD57+ T cells (not recorded which) from PBMCs. CDR3: CAISRDRENGELFF. In nucleotides, the CDR3 is TGTGCCATCAGCCGGGACAGGGAGAACGGGGAGCTGTTTTTT.